This T cell receptor (beta chain) was identified in a study of identical twins. General study points: The abundant beta clonotypes from cord blood had fewer insertions, and memory repertoires had none of this.

This clonotype was seen a few times. Its antigen is undetermined. Using its own MiXCR run on the 5' RACE reads, TCRdb lists one record per CDR3 protein. The sample records about 810,000 distinct CDR3 sequences, 9% to 15% being singletons. The sample also formed part of further work on yellow fever vaccine responses in identical twins.

The sequencing input was PBMCs. The sequence came from a woman aged 18-30 years in good health.

The CDR3, as DNA: TGCAGCGTGACGACACCCAGGGCGTCGTACGAGCAGTACTTC. Translated: CSVTTPRASYEQYF. V is TRBV29-1 and J is TRBJ2-7; D perhaps matches TRBD1 (5 bases). Germline assignment: CDR1 SQVTM and CDR2 ANQGSEA. The CDR3 length is 14 residues. The V gene lost 6 bases and the J gene lost 4 bases, with 19 bases spanning the gap.